The 19 T cell receptor beta chains presented below share a single source sample, sequenced in a study of control samples from healthy donors and cancer patients. The table came from immunoSEQ multiplex PCR; TCRdb's copy has only in-frame clones and leaves some out. The sample contains 120,000 or so clones, about 89% of which appear only once. What was sequenced was blood. The source is a man aged 60 to 69 in good health.

This chain links TRBV4-1 with TRBJ2-3; 7 bases fit TRBD1. The CDR3 loop spans 20 amino acids. Looked up from germline, CDR1 is MGHRA and CDR2 is YSYEKL. V lost 3 bases to trimming and J lost 2 bases; unmatched junction nucleotides: 20. The CDR3 DNA reads as TGCGCCAGCAGCCATTTACAGGGACGGCCTGATACAGGGGACACAGATACGCAGTATTTT. Translating gives CASSHLQGRPDTGDTDTQYF.

A note on this clone: The junction departs from germline at one end; a sequencing error may be responsible. The chain employs TRBV5-8 and TRBJ1-5; the match to TRBD1 covers 11 bases. The CDR3 is 17 residues long. Per the germline V gene, CDR1 is SGHTS and CDR2 is YDEGEE. The CDR3 is CASSLGGTGGSTQPQHF. The CDR3 bases are TGTGCCAGCAGCTTGGGAGGGACAGGGGGAAGCACTCAGCCCCAGCATTTT.

The chain joins TRBV19 to TRBJ1-5; TRBD1 might be the D (5 bases). Trimming left V 0 bases short and J 7 bases short, with 16 bases between. Germline V gene data show CDR1 as LNHDA and CDR2 as SQIVND (reference sequence). The CDR3 covers 16 residues. The CDR3 loop is CASSIDAGFVFQPQHF. The CDR3 nucleotides are TGTGCCAGTAGTATAGATGCAGGGTTTGTATTCCAGCCCCAGCATTTT.

This chain connects TRBV7-9 to TRBJ1-1; D is undetermined. Germline lookup yields CDR1 SEHNR and CDR2 FQNEAQ (reference sequence). The CDR3 sequence is 13 residues long. Trimming took 3 bases from V and 3 from J, leaving 8 bases between them. The CDR3 sequence is CASSFPWDTEAFF. CDR3 DNA: TGTGCCAGCAGCTTTCCGTGGGACACTGAAGCTTTCTTT.

J is TRBJ1-1 and V is TRBV28; D unresolved. V dropped 2 bases and J dropped 0 bases, with 7 bases sitting between them. The CDR3 runs to 14 residues. CDR1 and CDR2 from the germline V gene are MDHEN and SYDVKM. The CDR3 region is CASSLPSMNTEAFF. CDR3 DNA: TGTGCCAGCAGTTTACCCTCAATGAACACTGAAGCTTTCTTT.

The chain links TRBV21-1 to TRBJ1-6; the tabulated D call, TRBD1, remains unverified against the DNA. TRBV21-1 is marked as a pseudogene. The CDR3 totals 20 residues. The CDR3 spells CASITRGGRHMSSYNSPLHF. The CDR3 nucleotides read TGTGCCAGCATCACAAGGGGTGGTAGACATATGAGCTCCTATAATTCACCCCTCCACTTT.

This chain connects TRBV18 to TRBJ2-1; D is unclear. The germline CDR1 and CDR2 sequences are KGHSH and LQKENI. V was trimmed by 0 bases and J by 3 bases, leaving 6 bases between them. The CDR3 loop spans 14 amino acids. This CDR3 is CASSPPTRYNEQFF. CDR3 nucleotide sequence: TGTGCCAGCTCACCACCCACACGCTACAATGAGCAGTTCTTC.

J is TRBJ2-1 and V is TRBV18; D possibly corresponds to TRBD1 (6 bases). The V end lost 6 bases, the J end lost 0 bases, and 9 bases lay between the germline ends. The CDR3 is 14 amino acids. CDR1 is KGHSH and CDR2 is LQKENI in the germline V gene. For the CDR3, the DNA is TGTGCCAGCTCCCCGGACAGCTCCTACAATGAGCAGTTCTTC. This encodes CASSPDSSYNEQFF.

The gene calls are TRBV10-2 and TRBJ2-7; 7 bases fit TRBD1. V was pared by 3 bases and J by 1 base, with 6 bases of the junction left unmatched. The germline V gene encodes CDR1 WSHSY and CDR2 SAAADI. This CDR3 is built from 15 residues. The CDR3 DNA sequence: TGCGCCAGCAGTGATATAGACAGGGTATCCTACGAGCAGTACTTC. Its translation: CASSDIDRVSYEQYF.

The CDR3 loop reads CASSPGLQETQYF. CDR3 nucleotide sequence: TGTGCCAGCTCACCGGGACTACAAGAGACCCAGTACTTC. J is TRBJ2-5 and V is TRBV18; the match to TRBD2 covers 7 bases. CDR3 length: 13 amino acids. Per germline, CDR1 KGHSH and CDR2 LQKENI. V dropped 3 bases and J dropped 2; count of bases not matched to a gene: 0.

The chain links TRBV4-1 to TRBJ1-5, with 9 nucleotides matching TRBD1. This CDR3 spans 20 amino acids. Germline V gene sequence: CDR1 MGHRA, CDR2 YSYEKL. After removal of 1 base from V and 5 bases from J, the junction contained 18 bases not matched to a gene. As DNA, the CDR3 is TGCGCCAGCAGCCAAGGTTGGATAGTGTGGGGACAGGGTAGGGATCAGCCCCAGCATTTT. This translates into CASSQGWIVWGQGRDQPQHF.

This clone was detected a few times. This chain joins TRBV14 and TRBJ2-3; D call uncertain. CDR3 length: 12 amino acids. Between the trimmed V and J ends, which lost 1 base and 8 bases, there was a span of 7 bases. Per germline, CDR1 SGHDN and CDR2 FVKESK. The DNA for the CDR3 is TGTGCCAGCAGCCAAGTCAGTGTTACGCAGTATTTT. The encoded protein is CASSQVSVTQYF. Using reference TRBV14 and TRBJ2-3 for the parts outside the CDR3, the full variable domain is EAGVTQFPSHSVIEKGQTVTLRCDPISGHDNLYWYRRVMGKEIKFLLHFVKESKQDESGMPNNRFLAERTGGTYSTLKVQPAELEDSGVYFCASSQVSVTQYFGPGTRLTVL.

This clone was observed a single time. V usage is TRBV7-2 and J usage is TRBJ2-5; 13 nucleotides match TRBD2. V lost 3 bases and J lost 5; bases outside the gene matches: 0. Germline loops: CDR1 SGHTA, CDR2 FQGNSA. There are 14 residues in the CDR3. The CDR3 DNA reads as TGTGCCAGCAGCTTGGGACTAGCGGGGGAGACCCAGTACTTC. Translated: CASSLGLAGETQYF. The complete variable domain, with remaining parts taken from reference TRBV7-2 and TRBJ2-5, reads GAGVSQSPSNKVTEKGKDVELRCDPISGHTALYWYRQSLGQGLEFLIYFQGNSAPDKSGLPSDRFSAERTGGSVSTLTIQRTQQEDSAVYLCASSLGLAGETQYFGPGTRLLVL.

The rearrangement uses TRBV2 and TRBJ2-5; D might be TRBD2 (6 bases). Trimming removed 5 bases from V and 2 bases from J, with 12 bases in between. Germline assignment: CDR1 SNHLY and CDR2 FYNNEI. CDR3 length: 14 residues. The CDR3 spells CASSWTISQETQYF. The DNA of the CDR3 is TGTGCCAGCAGTTGGACTATCTCGCAAGAGACCCAGTACTTC.

This sequence joins TRBV7-9 and TRBJ1-2, with D possibly TRBD1 on 5 matching bases. The germline V gene has CDR1 SEHNR and CDR2 FQNEAQ (reference sequence). The length of the CDR3 is 14 residues. V was trimmed by 7 bases and J by 8 bases, leaving 20 bases between them. This chain's CDR3 is CASNPDDIGGGYTF. CDR3 coding DNA: TGTGCCAGCAACCCCGACGATATTGGGGGAGGCTACACCTTC.

This chain joins TRBV19 and TRBJ2-1; D is unclear. The CDR3 contains 13 residues. Per the germline V gene, CDR1 is LNHDA and CDR2 is SQIVND (reference sequence). V was clipped by 2 bases and J by 7 bases, with 9 bases between them. The CDR3 bases are TGTGCCAGTAGTATACTAGAACAAAATGAGCAGTTCTTC. It is translated as CASSILEQNEQFF.

This chain joins TRBV7-2 and TRBJ1-2, with 8 positions matching TRBD1. V lost 4 bases, J lost 2 bases, and 6 bases stayed unmatched. Per the germline V gene, CDR1 is SGHTA and CDR2 is FQGNSA. The CDR3 covers 15 residues. CDR3 sequence reads: CASSSTGTGNYGYTF. In DNA form, the CDR3 reads TGTGCCAGCAGCTCAACCGGGACAGGCAACTATGGCTACACCTTC.

Worth noting for this clone: The sample holds other DNA sequences that translate to the same CDR3. The V gene is TRBV28, the J gene TRBJ1-3; maybe TRBD1 (6 bases). Germline lookup yields CDR1 MDHEN and CDR2 SYDVKM. Trimming removed 6 bases at V and 0 bases at J, with 12 bases between. CDR3 length: 15 residues. CDR3 bases: TGTGCCAGCAGCCTGGACAGATTCTCTGGAAACACCATATATTTT. Protein product: CASSLDRFSGNTIYF. The full variable domain, in which reference TRBV28 and TRBJ1-3 provide the parts outside the CDR3, is DVKVTQSSRYLVKRTGEKVFLECVQDMDHENMFWYRQDPGLGLRLIYFSYDVKMKEKGDIPEGYSVSREKKERFSLILESASTNQTSMYLCASSLDRFSGNTIYFGEGSWLTVV.

The rearrangement links TRBV5-8 to TRBJ1-3, with a possible D match to TRBD1 (6 bases). Per germline, CDR1 SGHTS and CDR2 YDEGEE. V lost 3 bases and J 3 bases, leaving 16 bases between the germline ends. This CDR3 region has 16 residues. The CDR3 region is CASSWAGTLNGNTIYF. Written as DNA, the CDR3 is TGTGCCAGCAGCTGGGCCGGGACATTAAATGGAAACACCATATATTTT.